Each of the 27 T cell receptor beta chains below was sequenced from the same sample in a study of CD8+CD57+ T cells in acquired aplastic anemia. Genomic DNA, serving as template, underwent TCR beta VDJ and CDR3 profiling. MiXCR, applied by TCRdb to the reads, yields one record per CDR3 protein. The sample lists around 180,000 distinct CDR3 sequences, over 40% occurring once. CD8+CD57+ cell expansion, shown by flow cytometry, had occurred in the patients selected for sequencing. Sequenced input: sorted CD4+, CD8+, or CD8+CD57+ T cells (not recorded which) from PBMCs. These receptors were obtained from a human donor with aplastic anemia.

The V gene is TRBV3-1, the J gene TRBJ1-1; the D gene is possibly TRBD1 (6 bases). The germline V gene has CDR1 LGHDT and CDR2 YNNKEL (reference sequence). The CDR3 contains 17 residues. With 0 bases removed from V and 0 bases from J, the gap between germline ends came to 14 bases. This chain's CDR3 is CASSQDPGGHLNTEAFF. In nucleotides, the CDR3 is TGTGCCAGCAGCCAAGATCCCGGGGGCCACTTGAACACTGAAGCTTTCTTT.

This sequence joins TRBV9 and TRBJ2-7; 7 nucleotides align to TRBD1. Germline-derived CDR1 and CDR2 are SGDLS and YYNGEE. V lost 3 bases and J lost 5; bases outside the gene matches: 5. CDR3 length: 13 residues. The CDR3: CASSGGTVNEQYF. The CDR3 DNA reads TGTGCCAGCAGCGGGGGGACAGTCAACGAGCAGTACTTC.

This clonotype was observed at least ten times. The chain carries TRBV11-3 and TRBJ2-5, with 7 bases lining up with TRBD1. The trim removed 3 bases at V and 2 bases at J, leaving 12 bases unmatched. The CDR3 loop spans 17 amino acids. The germline gives CDR1 SGHNT, CDR2 YENEEA. The CDR3 coding sequence is TGTGCCAGCAGCTTCGACTTGTCGACAGGGATACAAGAGACCCAGTACTTC. Amino acid sequence: CASSFDLSTGIQETQYF.

This chain joins TRBV24-1 and TRBJ1-5; D unclear. The CDR3 spans 14 residues. Germline V CDR1 and CDR2: KGHDR, SFDVKD. Deletions cut 3 bases from V and 6 bases from J, with 11 bases between. This CDR3 reads CATSDPQAGQPQHF. DNA for the CDR3: TGTGCCACCAGTGATCCCCAGGCGGGTCAGCCCCAGCATTTT.

This clonotype was counted between two and nine times. CDR3 sequence (DNA): TGTGCCAGCAGTATCGACCGGGGGACCCAGTACTTC. Its protein is CASSIDRGTQYF. The chain links TRBV7-3 to TRBJ2-5; maybe TRBD2 (5 bases). The CDR3 totals 12 residues. Trimming pared 6 bases from V and 7 bases from J, leaving 12 bases between. The germline V gene has CDR1 SGHTA and CDR2 FQGTGA. The full variable domain, its missing parts supplied by reference TRBV7-3 and TRBJ2-5, is GAGVSQTPSNKVTEKGKYVELRCDPISGHTALYWYRQSLGQGPEFLIYFQGTGAADDSGLPNDRFFAVRPEGSVSTLKIQRTERGDSAVYLCASSIDRGTQYFGPGTRLLVL.

The chain has TRBV30 and TRBJ1-1; no clear D gene. Germline CDR1 GTSNPN, CDR2 SVGIG (reference sequence). The CDR3 sequence is 13 residues long. The V gene lost 0 bases and the J gene lost 6 bases, with 11 bases spanning the gap. The CDR3 spells CAWSVHSRPEAFF. The CDR3 DNA sequence: TGTGCCTGGAGTGTACATTCAAGGCCTGAAGCTTTCTTT.

Notes on this clonotype: One end of the junction varies from germline; a read error may be responsible. The J gene is TRBJ1-2, the V gene TRBV7-9; D perhaps matches TRBD1 (5 bases). The CDR3 is 14 amino acids. Germline lookup yields CDR1 SEHNR and CDR2 FQNEAQ (reference sequence). CDR3 loop: CVSSSSGTIDGYTF. CDR3 coding DNA: TGTGTCAGCAGCTCCTCGGGGACGATTGATGGCTACACCTTC.

Ten or more counts support this clonotype. This chain links TRBV5-6 with TRBJ2-5, with 9 bases matching TRBD1. The CDR3 is made up of 14 amino acids. The germline CDR1 and CDR2 sequences are SGHDT and YYEEEE. J gave up 5 bases and V 1 base, and 3 bases lay outside the gene matches. CDR3 DNA: TGTGCCAGCAGCTTGACAGGGGGCGCCGAGACCCAGTACTTC. Protein: CASSLTGGAETQYF.

This clonotype was counted at least ten times. The chain is built from TRBV12-3 or TRBV12-4 and TRBJ2-1; unclear D gene. V lost 4 bases to trimming and J lost 6 bases, with 13 bases between them. The CDR3 is made up of 14 amino acids. The CDR3 region is CASSSPGPINEQFF. The DNA of the CDR3 is TGTGCCAGCAGTTCCCCGGGCCCAATCAATGAGCAGTTCTTC.

The chain links TRBV5-1 to TRBJ2-3; 7 bases are shared with TRBD1. J gave up 2 bases and V 4 bases, and 4 bases lay outside the gene matches. Looked up from germline, CDR1 is SGHRS and CDR2 is YFSETQ. The CDR3 spans 14 residues. The CDR3 DNA follows: TGCGCCAGCAGCCTTGGACAGGACACAGATACGCAGTATTTT. It codes for CASSLGQDTDTQYF.

In this sample, this clonotype turned up many times. The genes are TRBV5-6 and TRBJ2-7; the match to TRBD1 covers 7 bases. Trimming at V came to 4 bases and at J to 3 bases, leaving 7 bases not matched to a gene. CDR1 is SGHDT, CDR2 YYEEEE, per germline. This CDR3 comprises 14 residues. CDR3 residues: CASSRTGLSYEQYF. The CDR3 DNA reads as TGTGCCAGCAGCCGGACAGGTTTGAGCTACGAGCAGTACTTC.

This clonotype was counted many times. The genes are TRBV3-1 and TRBJ1-1; D is ambiguous. This CDR3 comprises 11 residues. V shed 2 bases and J shed 3 bases, with 1 base lying between them. Germline CDR1 and CDR2: LGHDT and YNNKEL (reference sequence). The DNA of the CDR3 is TGTGCCAGCAGCCAACACACTGAAGCTTTCTTT. This translates into CASSQHTEAFF. The variable domain in full, with the rest retrieved from reference TRBV3-1 and TRBJ1-1, is DTAVSQTPKYLVTQMGNDKSIKCEQNLGHDTMYWYKQDSKKFLKIMFSYNNKELIINETVPNRFSPKSPDKAHLNLHINSLELGDSAVYFCASSQHTEAFFGQGTRLTVV.

J is TRBJ1-2 and V is TRBV9; D is undetermined. Germline assignment: CDR1 SGDLS and CDR2 YYNGEE. The CDR3 has 11 residues. Between the trimmed V and J ends, which lost 7 bases and 5 bases, there was a span of 9 bases. CDR3 protein: CASLNRYGYTF. CDR3 in DNA: TGTGCCAGCCTCAACCGATATGGCTACACCTTC.

This clonotype was counted between two and nine times. This sequence joins TRBV20-1 and TRBJ2-5; TRBD2 matches at 10 bases. Germline V gives CDR1 DFQATT, CDR2 SNEGSKA (reference sequence). The CDR3 loop spans 20 amino acids. V shed 3 bases, J shed 3 bases, and the junction held 22 bases outside the gene matches. In DNA, the CDR3 is TGCAGTGCTAGGGGGCCGGGCTTGTGGGCTAGCGGGGGCCGCAAAGAGACCCAGTACTTC. This translates into CSARGPGLWASGGRKETQYF.

This rearrangement joins TRBV29-1 to TRBJ1-1; perhaps TRBD1 as D (6 bases). The CDR3 length is 13 residues. Germline loops: CDR1 SQVTM, CDR2 ANQGSEA. V lost 8 bases and J lost 1, with 14 bases in between. CDR3 in amino acids: CSPVRGANTEAFF. DNA of the CDR3: TGCAGCCCTGTGCGGGGGGCGAACACTGAAGCTTTCTTT.

This chain connects TRBV6-4 to TRBJ2-1, with D maybe TRBD2 (5 bases). The germline CDR1 and CDR2 sequences are MRHNA and SNTAGT. Trimming removed 0 bases at V and 8 bases at J, with 11 bases between. There are 14 residues in the CDR3. The CDR3 sequence is CASSDSEGSDEQFF. As DNA, the CDR3 is TGTGCCAGCAGTGACTCCGAGGGTTCGGATGAGCAGTTCTTC.

The gene calls are TRBV20-1 and TRBJ1-2; no definite D call. In germline, CDR1 is DFQATT, CDR2 SNEGSKA (reference sequence). The CDR3 runs to 12 residues. V dropped 6 bases and J dropped 8 bases, with 16 bases sitting between them. CDR3 protein: CSAIPGVGGYTF. In DNA form, the CDR3 reads TGCAGTGCCATTCCGGGCGTTGGAGGCTACACCTTC.

The sample holds many counts of this clonotype. The V gene is TRBV19, the J gene TRBJ1-2, with D maybe TRBD1 (6 bases). Germline CDR1 and CDR2: LNHDA and SQIVND (reference sequence). The CDR3 has 12 residues. Trimming left V 7 bases short and J 4 bases short, with 10 bases between. The CDR3 DNA follows: TGTGCCAGTACCGGGACACCCTATGGCTACACCTTC. Its translation: CASTGTPYGYTF.

This clonotype was observed many times. The CDR3 nucleotides are TGTGCCACATCCCAGGGAAGTAACACCGGGGAGCTGTTTTTT. Its translation is CATSQGSNTGELFF. The J gene is TRBJ2-2, the V gene TRBV6-4; D perhaps matches TRBD1 (5 bases). Looked up from germline, CDR1 is MRHNA and CDR2 is SNTAGT. This CDR3 comprises 14 residues. Trimming took 10 bases from V and 2 from J, leaving 14 bases between them.

The sample holds many counts of this clonotype. The rearrangement links TRBV7-8 to TRBJ1-1; no reliable D call. Germline V gene sequence: CDR1 SGHVS, CDR2 FQNEAQ. V gave up 5 bases and J gave up 0 bases, with 16 bases separating them. CDR3 size: 16 residues. The CDR3 region is CASSTPIGLLNTEAFF. The CDR3 bases are TGTGCCAGCAGCACGCCGATCGGGCTGCTGAACACTGAAGCTTTCTTT.

This chain uses TRBV9 with TRBJ2-5; 11 bases agree with TRBD2. V shed 4 bases and J 2 bases; nucleotides not matched to a gene: 13. CDR3 length equals 18 residues. Germline V CDR1 and CDR2: SGDLS, YYNGEE. The CDR3 coding sequence is TGTGCCAGCAGCCCGTTAGCGGGGGGGACCCTTCCTCAAGAGACCCAGTACTTC. Residues: CASSPLAGGTLPQETQYF.

The V gene is TRBV29-1, the J gene TRBJ1-1; 7 nucleotides align to TRBD1. The CDR3 totals 15 residues. The V gene end was trimmed by 6 bases and the J gene end by 4 bases; junction bases not matched to a gene: 14. From germline, CDR1 is SQVTM and CDR2 ANQGSEA. The CDR3 loop is CSVGTGVSSGTEAFF. Written as DNA, the CDR3 is TGCAGCGTGGGTACAGGGGTAAGCTCGGGCACTGAAGCTTTCTTT.

This clonotype was seen more than once but under ten times. This chain joins TRBV20-1 and TRBJ1-3; TRBD1 might be the D (5 bases). Germline V gives CDR1 DFQATT, CDR2 SNEGSKA (reference sequence). The CDR3 loop spans 14 amino acids. V was trimmed by 3 bases and J by 7 bases, leaving 16 bases between them. DNA of the CDR3: TGCAGTGCTAGTCCCAGGGCATTCGACAACACCATATATTTT. It codes for CSASPRAFDNTIYF.

V usage is TRBV10-3 and J usage is TRBJ2-7, with 10 bases that match TRBD2. From germline, CDR1 is ENHRY and CDR2 SYGVKD. The CDR3 extends over 13 amino acids. V shed 8 bases, J shed 3 bases, and the junction held 4 bases outside the gene matches. The CDR3 loop reads CAIRRTSGYEQYF. As DNA, the CDR3 is TGTGCCATCCGCAGGACTAGCGGCTACGAGCAGTACTTC.

The chain links TRBV2 to TRBJ1-6, with D unresolved. This CDR3 comprises 12 residues. Trimming pared 6 bases from V and 8 bases from J, leaving 8 bases between. In germline, CDR1 is SNHLY, CDR2 FYNNEI. The DNA for the CDR3 is TGTGCCAGCAGGACGGACCATTCACCCCTCCACTTT. Its protein is CASRTDHSPLHF.

This clonotype was detected only a few times. The rearrangement uses TRBV29-1 and TRBJ2-7, with TRBD1 identical over 8 bases. The junction had 2 bases not matched to a gene; V was cut back by 4 bases and J by 3 bases. The germline V gene has CDR1 SQVTM and CDR2 ANQGSEA. CDR3 size: 12 residues. The CDR3, as DNA: TGCAGCGTTGTAGGACAGGGCTACGAGCAGTACTTC. It specifies CSVVGQGYEQYF.

The chain uses TRBV19 and TRBJ1-3, with unresolved D. The germline CDR1 and CDR2 sequences are LNHDA and SQIVND (reference sequence). Trimming left V 8 bases short and J 0 bases short, with 11 bases between. The length of the CDR3 is 14 residues. The CDR3 sequence: CASSWVSSGNTIYF. For the CDR3, the DNA is TGTGCCAGTTCCTGGGTCAGCTCTGGAAACACCATATATTTT.